Included here is one T cell receptor (beta chain) sequence, with context. Its antigen is not known. This specimen comes from a study of graft-versus-host responses after intestinal transplantation. In the study overall: Recipients underwent multivisceral, liver-intestinal, or isolated intestinal transplants.

From the graft tissue, intraepithelial and lamina propria lymphocytes were released through processing. The table came from immunoSEQ multiplex PCR; TCRdb's copy has only in-frame clones and leaves some out. Of 20,000 to 25,000 clones in the sample, roughly 79% were seen once. Whole-study findings and limits: Investigators detected GvH clones in recipient marrow, with some emerging earlier in ileum or blood.

Per germline, CDR1 SGDLS and CDR2 YYNGEE. The CDR3 extends over 15 amino acids. V dropped 2 bases and J dropped 6 bases, with 15 bases sitting between them. Sequenced material: ileum tissue, taken 12 days after intestinal transplant. The TCR comes from a human patient who received an intestinal transplant, so some T cells may come from the graft donor. The chain links TRBV9 to TRBJ2-1, with D possibly matching TRBD1 (6 bases). The CDR3 DNA reads TGTGCCAGCAGCGTTCAGGGGATCTCTTTCAATGAGCAGTTCTTC. Protein product: CASSVQGISFNEQFF.